These 2 T cell receptor beta chains originate from one sample sequenced in a study of blood T cell repertoires in COVID-19. Produced via immunoSEQ multiplex PCR; TCRdb's table is partial and in-frame only. This sample has about 140,000 clones; 84% occur once, and the top ten carry around 1.6%. Sequencing was carried out using PBMCs or T cells enriched from blood (not recorded which). Receptors were obtained from a woman under 30 who had been exposed to COVID-19.

The chain recombines TRBV18 with TRBJ1-1; 7 bases match TRBD1. Germline CDR1 KGHSH, CDR2 LQKENI. Unmatched junction bases numbered 10, after V lost 6 bases and J lost 0 bases. This CDR3 is 16 amino acids long. The CDR3 DNA follows: TGTGCCAGCTCCGATCTAGGACAGGTAATGAACACTGAAGCTTTCTTT. It codes for CASSDLGQVMNTEAFF.

This clone was seen just once. The V and J genes are TRBV11-2 and TRBJ2-3, with D tentatively TRBD1 (6 bases). Germline CDR1 is SGHAT and CDR2 is FQNNGV. This CDR3 is built from 15 residues. Trimming pared 5 bases from V and 3 bases from J, leaving 15 bases between. This CDR3 reads CASSRPGHTTDTQYF. CDR3 in DNA: TGTGCCAGCAGCCGACCGGGACACACAACAGATACGCAGTATTTT.